The TCR beta chain under discussion was sequenced for a study of yellow fever vaccine responses in identical twins. TCRdb re-called the RT-PCR reads with MiXCR, one entry per CDR3 protein. The table includes more than 15,000 distinct CDR3 sequences, 55% to 70% detected once. This clonotype was picked up a small number of times. As yet, its antigen is unknown. Notes on the study in general: Reportedly, twins showed a vaccine T cell response that looked partly convergent and partly personalized.

The sequences come from T cells from blood (PBMCs), unsorted or a sorted subset (not recorded which), collected before or after yellow fever vaccination (not recorded which). The clonotype was recovered from a woman aged 18 to 35 who received the yellow fever vaccine.

The CDR3 DNA reads TGTGCCAGCAGCTTAGGTTGGCCCTTTGGTGACAATGAGCAGTTCTTC. Amino acids: CASSLGWPFGDNEQFF. J is TRBJ2-1 and V is TRBV7-9; no reliable D call. Germline V gene lookup returns CDR1 SEHNR and CDR2 FQNEAQ (reference sequence). This CDR3 spans 16 amino acids. The V end was cut by 1 base, the J end by 5 bases, with 15 bases between.